A single sample is the source of the 20 T cell receptor beta chains below, sequenced in a study of blood T cell repertoires in COVID-19. Assay: immunoSEQ multiplex PCR; the TCRdb copy retains only in-frame clones and omits some. The sample holds 150,000 to 200,000 clones, about 91% seen once. Sequenced: peripheral blood. Receptors originate from a woman aged 30 to 39 with acute or convalescent COVID-19.

V usage is TRBV11-1 and J usage is TRBJ2-5; D gene unclear. This CDR3 is 15 amino acids long. V dropped 5 bases and J dropped 3 bases, with 16 bases sitting between them. From germline, CDR1 is SGHAT and CDR2 FQDESV (reference sequence). In DNA form, the CDR3 reads TGTGCCAGCAGCCCAATGGTTGGGCTTAAAGAGACCCAGTACTTC. Protein product: CASSPMVGLKETQYF.

The rearrangement uses TRBV13 and TRBJ1-4; TRBD1 aligns across 8 bases. Germline CDR1 PRHDT, CDR2 FYEKMQ (reference sequence). The CDR3 totals 13 residues. Losses at the gene ends were 5 bases for V and 8 bases for J; bases not matched to a gene: 4. The CDR3 nucleotides are TGTGCCAGCAGCCTCGACAGGGGCGAAAAACTGTTTTTT. Translation: CASSLDRGEKLFF.

In regard to this clone: Distinct nucleotide sequences in the sample also encode this CDR3. The V call is TRBV7-9, the J call TRBJ1-3; D call uncertain. The CDR3 spans 12 residues. CDR1 is SEHNR and CDR2 is FQNEAQ in the germline V gene (reference sequence). Trimming cost V 6 bases and J 0 bases, with 3 bases left between them. The CDR3 sequence is CASSLSGNTIYF. In DNA, the CDR3 is TGTGCCAGCAGTCTCTCTGGAAACACCATATATTTT.

The chain combines TRBV7-2 with TRBJ1-1, with TRBD1 matching over 7 bases. CDR1 and CDR2 (germline): SGHTA, FQGNSA. Trimming at V came to 2 bases and at J to 3 bases, leaving 6 bases not matched to a gene. The CDR3 covers 15 residues. CDR3 amino acids: CASSLTGARDTEAFF. The CDR3 DNA sequence: TGTGCCAGCAGCTTAACAGGGGCGAGGGACACTGAAGCTTTCTTT. Combining the CDR3 with reference TRBV7-2 and TRBJ1-1 gives the whole variable domain GAGVSQSPSNKVTEKGKDVELRCDPISGHTALYWYRQSLGQGLEFLIYFQGNSAPDKSGLPSDRFSAERTGGSVSTLTIQRTQQEDSAVYLCASSLTGARDTEAFFGQGTRLTVV.

The CDR3 is CASSFGLGATQYF. CDR3 bases: TGTGCCAGCAGCTTCGGACTAGGGGCGACCCAGTACTTC. The chain carries TRBV5-6 and TRBJ2-5, with 7 positions matching TRBD2. Per germline, CDR1 SGHDT and CDR2 YYEEEE. CDR3 length: 13 residues. J lost 7 bases, V lost 2 bases, and 5 bases had no gene match.

The gene calls are TRBV5-1 and TRBJ2-7; 7 bases are shared with TRBD1. Trimming removed 4 bases from V and 4 bases from J; junction bases left unmatched: 8. This CDR3 has 14 residues. From germline, CDR1 is SGHRS and CDR2 YFSETQ. In DNA form, the CDR3 reads TGCGCCAGCAGCACCCAGGGGGTTGGGTACGAGCAGTACTTC. This sequence encodes CASSTQGVGYEQYF.

V usage is TRBV7-6 and J usage is TRBJ1-1; D perhaps matches TRBD1 (5 bases). Germline V lookup: CDR1 SGHVS, CDR2 FNYEAQ. The CDR3 is 15 amino acids. The V end was cut by 1 base, the J end by 2 bases, with 11 bases between. CDR3 region: CASSLVWGPNTEAFF. For the CDR3, the DNA is TGTGCCAGCAGCTTAGTATGGGGCCCCAACACTGAAGCTTTCTTT. Full variable domain (missing parts from reference TRBV7-6 and TRBJ1-1): GAGVSQSPRYKVTKRGQDVALRCDPISGHVSLYWYRQALGQGPEFLTYFNYEAQQDKSGLPNDRFSAERPEGSISTLTIQRTEQRDSAMYRCASSLVWGPNTEAFFGQGTRLTVV.

The chain has TRBV28 and TRBJ2-7, with D possibly being TRBD1 (6 bases). V was shortened by 7 bases and J by 3 bases, with 13 bases between the two germline ends. The CDR3 is 13 amino acids. Germline assignment: CDR1 MDHEN and CDR2 SYDVKM. The DNA for the CDR3 is TGTGCCAGCAATACCAGGACAGACTACGAGCAGTACTTC. Residues: CASNTRTDYEQYF.

The chain uses TRBV14 and TRBJ2-3, with D hard to call. Germline lookup yields CDR1 SGHDN and CDR2 FVKESK. The CDR3 runs to 13 residues. Trimming shortened V by 2 bases and J by 3 bases, and 6 bases separated the two germline ends. The CDR3 is CASSQSRTDTQYF. In nucleotides, the CDR3 is TGTGCCAGCAGCCAAAGTCGGACAGATACGCAGTATTTT.

CDR3 protein: CASSLAASIQETQYF. In DNA, the CDR3 is TGTGCCAGCTCACTTGCAGCGTCTATTCAAGAGACCCAGTACTTC. This chain connects TRBV18 to TRBJ2-5; unclear D gene. The ends were cut back, 4 bases at V and 2 bases at J, with 14 bases in the middle. Germline V lookup: CDR1 KGHSH, CDR2 LQKENI. This CDR3 is 15 amino acids long.

This chain joins TRBV12-3 or TRBV12-4 and TRBJ2-1; 10 nucleotides align to TRBD1. This CDR3 is 13 amino acids long. In DNA, the CDR3 is TGTGCTTCGGGACAGGGGACCTACAATGAGCAGTTCTTC. Its translation is CASGQGTYNEQFF.

The rearrangement links TRBV6-5 to TRBJ2-1, with D perhaps TRBD1 (6 bases). V lost 6 bases and J lost 10, with 10 bases in between. The CDR3 spans 11 residues. The germline gives CDR1 MNHEY, CDR2 SVGAGI. The CDR3 loop is CASSPGTEQFF. CDR3 DNA: TGTGCCAGCAGCCCCGGGACAGAGCAGTTCTTC.

The CDR3 bases are TGTGCCAGCATCCCCTCGGGGGCTGGAAACACCATATATTTT. It specifies CASIPSGAGNTIYF. The chain is built from TRBV28 and TRBJ1-3, with D maybe TRBD1 (5 bases). The CDR3 has 14 residues. CDR1 MDHEN and CDR2 SYDVKM come from the germline V gene. V lost 7 bases, J lost 2 bases, and 12 bases lay in between.

Remarks on this clone: An end of the junction differs from the germline gene, which may be a read error. The rearrangement joins TRBV5-1 to TRBJ1-1, with D possibly being TRBD1 (6 bases). The CDR3 runs 15 residues. Germline lookup yields CDR1 SGHRS and CDR2 YFSETQ. The CDR3 loop reads CASSSGQPRNPEAFF. CDR3 coding DNA: TGCGCCAGCAGCTCCGGACAGCCAAGGAACCCTGAAGCTTTCTTT.

The chain is built from TRBV7-6 and TRBJ1-6, with 9 bases lining up with TRBD1. The CDR3 has 18 residues. Unmatched junction bases numbered 14, after V lost 1 base and J lost 10 bases. Germline CDR1 reads SGHVS; CDR2 reads FNYEAQ. CDR3 in amino acids: CASSLGLTGGAGGSPLHF. CDR3 coding DNA: TGTGCCAGCAGCTTAGGGTTAACAGGGGGCGCCGGGGGGTCACCCCTCCACTTT.

The chain employs TRBV19 and TRBJ1-4, with a weak D call TRBD1 (5 bases). This CDR3 contains 13 residues. V was pared by 6 bases and J by 8 bases, with 13 bases between. Germline V gene data show CDR1 as LNHDA and CDR2 as SQIVND (reference sequence). CDR3 bases: TGTGCCAGTAGGGTCCGGCGGGGGGAAAAACTGTTTTTT. Its translation: CASRVRRGEKLFF.

V gene TRBV5-4 combines with J gene TRBJ2-3; D not certain. Deletions cut 0 bases from V and 10 bases from J, with 9 bases between. Germline V gene lookup returns CDR1 SGHNT and CDR2 YYREEE (reference sequence). The CDR3 is made up of 12 amino acids. The CDR3 reads CASSLDFLAQYF. CDR3 bases: TGTGCCAGCAGCTTGGACTTTCTGGCGCAGTATTTT.

Here the CDR3 reads CASSVVGQTNYGYTF. The CDR3 coding sequence is TGTGCCAGCAGCGTAGTTGGGCAGACGAACTATGGCTACACCTTC. The V and J genes are TRBV9 and TRBJ1-2, with no clear D. The germline CDR1 and CDR2 sequences are SGDLS and YYNGEE. The V and J ends lost 0 bases and 2 bases respectively, with 11 bases between them. CDR3 length equals 15 residues.

The V call is TRBV28, the J call TRBJ2-3, with 7 nucleotides matching TRBD1. The CDR3 runs to 15 residues. V lost 6 bases to trimming and J lost 2 bases; unmatched junction nucleotides: 8. Germline CDR1 reads MDHEN; CDR2 reads SYDVKM. CDR3 nucleotides: TGTGCCAGCAGCCCTCCGGGACAGTACACAGATACGCAGTATTTT. Translation: CASSPPGQYTDTQYF.

The chain has TRBV11-2 and TRBJ2-1; D might be TRBD2 (6 bases). The ends were cut back, 5 bases at V and 4 bases at J, with 15 bases in the middle. This CDR3 comprises 15 residues. The germline V gene encodes CDR1 SGHAT and CDR2 FQNNGV. The CDR3 loop is CASSPRDFGYNEQFF. CDR3 nucleotide sequence: TGTGCCAGCAGCCCCCGGGACTTTGGTTACAATGAGCAGTTCTTC. Full variable domain (missing parts from reference TRBV11-2 and TRBJ2-1): EAGVAQSPRYKIIEKRQSVAFWCNPISGHATLYWYQQILGQGPKLLIQFQNNGVVDDSQLPKDRFSAERLKGVDSTLKIQPAKLEDSAVYLCASSPRDFGYNEQFFGPGTRLTVL.